A single sample gave rise to the 10 T cell receptor beta chains below, sequenced in a study of cytomegalovirus exposure and HLA in healthy donors. PCR employed 60 Vbeta and 13 Jbeta primers. Profiling relied on immunoSEQ multiplex PCR, and the TCRdb table lists in-frame clones only, not all of them. Of some 180,000 clones in the sample, 80% to 90% were seen once. Source material: PBMCs. The receptors shown here come from a girl aged 2-10 years in good health and CMV-seropositive.

This chain connects TRBV5-1 to TRBJ2-1; the D gene is possibly TRBD2 (5 bases). This CDR3 region has 15 residues. Trimming took 0 bases from V and 5 from J, leaving 12 bases between them. Germline loops: CDR1 SGHRS, CDR2 YFSETQ. CDR3: CASSLGVRADNEQFF. The DNA of the CDR3 is TGCGCCAGCAGCTTGGGTGTCCGAGCGGACAATGAGCAGTTCTTC.

The chain couples TRBV7-3 to TRBJ2-3; maybe TRBD2 (6 bases). This CDR3 comprises 15 residues. Trimming removed 4 bases from V and 0 bases from J, with 11 bases in between. CDR1 and CDR2 from the germline V gene are SGHTA and FQGTGA. The DNA for the CDR3 is TGTGCCAGCAGCTCCCGTAGCGGAAGCACAGATACGCAGTATTTT. It yields the protein CASSSRSGSTDTQYF.

The chain carries TRBV11-2 and TRBJ2-3; 10 bases agree with TRBD1. The CDR3 spans 15 residues. Germline-derived CDR1 and CDR2 are SGHAT and FQNNGV. V shed 7 bases, J shed 2 bases, and the junction held 6 bases outside the gene matches. The CDR3: CASTPDRGFTDTQYF. CDR3 nucleotides: TGTGCCAGCACCCCGGACAGGGGGTTCACAGATACGCAGTATTTT.

CDR3 nucleotide sequence: TGCGCCAGCAGTGAGTCGACAGGGAAACACGACGAGCAGTACTTC. Translated, it gives CASSESTGKHDEQYF. The rearrangement joins TRBV10-1 to TRBJ2-7; 7 bases agree with TRBD1. V was pared by 0 bases and J by 5 bases, with 7 bases of the junction left unmatched. Germline CDR1 WNHNN, CDR2 SYGVQD (reference sequence). This CDR3 has 15 amino acids.

The chain is built from TRBV6-6 and TRBJ1-5; D not certain. The CDR3 runs 14 residues. Deletions cut 1 base from V and 5 bases from J, with 9 bases between. From germline, CDR1 is MNHNY and CDR2 SVGAGI (reference sequence). CDR3 region: CASSYFPGDQPQHF. The CDR3, as DNA: TGTGCCAGCAGTTACTTTCCCGGAGATCAGCCCCAGCATTTT.

The rearrangement joins TRBV2 to TRBJ1-1, with 8 nucleotides matching TRBD1. CDR1 is SNHLY and CDR2 is FYNNEI in the germline V gene. After removal of 2 bases from V and 8 bases from J, the junction contained 13 bases not matched to a gene. The CDR3 length is 16 residues. CDR3 nucleotide sequence: TGTGCCAGCAGTGAAAAAAGGACAGGGCTCTTGGCAGAAGCTTTCTTT. Protein sequence: CASSEKRTGLLAEAFF.

The gene calls are TRBV30 and TRBJ2-4; D might be TRBD2 (6 bases). Germline V gene data show CDR1 as GTSNPN and CDR2 as SVGIG (reference sequence). The V and J ends lost 0 bases and 8 bases respectively, with 8 bases between them. CDR3 length equals 12 residues. CDR3 nucleotide sequence: TGTGCCTGGAGTGTGACTAGTCACATTCAGTACTTC. It translates to CAWSVTSHIQYF.

This sequence joins TRBV15 and TRBJ2-1; possible D gene TRBD1, 6 bases. The CDR3 has 14 residues. V was trimmed by 5 bases and J by 3 bases, leaving 11 bases between them. Per germline, CDR1 LNHNV and CDR2 YYDKDF (reference sequence). CDR3 protein: CATSGTQGYNEQFF. In nucleotides, the CDR3 is TGTGCCACCAGCGGGACACAGGGCTACAATGAGCAGTTCTTC.

This sequence joins TRBV14 and TRBJ1-1; D gene unclear. The CDR3 is 11 amino acids. Trimming removed 8 bases from V and 4 bases from J, with 8 bases in between. The germline gives CDR1 SGHDN, CDR2 FVKESK. Written as DNA, the CDR3 is TGTGCCAGCGGTCGGGGCACTGAAGCTTTCTTT. It encodes CASGRGTEAFF.

This clone was counted a few times. The rearrangement joins TRBV30 to TRBJ1-5; D call uncertain. The CDR3 is made up of 13 amino acids. In germline, CDR1 is GTSNPN, CDR2 SVGIG (reference sequence). V shed 0 bases and J shed 5 bases, with 8 bases lying between them. The CDR3 is CAWSVRVDQPQHF. CDR3 in DNA: TGTGCCTGGAGTGTACGAGTGGATCAGCCCCAGCATTTT.